This T cell receptor beta chain was profiled in a study of spatial heterogeneity in lung cancer. Study-wide context: There were, on average, more than 9.5 raw-read appearances for each unique TCR and UMI combination. Whole-study results and caveats: Blood carried ubiquitous expanded tumor TCRs more at resection than follow-up.

Time point: sample taken at primary tumor resection. The input material, whole RNA from tumor, nontumor lung or frozen PBMC, was sequenced unsorted. The donor group consisted of over 60 patients who had untreated, early-stage non-small cell lung cancer. Remarks on this clonotype: The target antigen is unknown.

V lost 0 bases to trimming and J lost 4 bases, with 11 bases between them. Per the germline V gene, CDR1 is SGHRS and CDR2 is YFSETQ. This CDR3 comprises 15 residues. Every molecule of TCR cDNA had its own unique molecular identifier. MiXCR, run by TCRdb on the 5' RACE reads, gives a single entry per CDR3 protein. This sample yields around 92,000 distinct CDR3 sequences, of which 12% are seen a single time; over 40% belongs to the top ten. This clonotype was obtained from a male donor with early-stage non-small cell lung cancer. This chain connects TRBV5-1 to TRBJ2-1, with no clear D. The sequencing here drew on PBMCs, taken at surgery. CDR3 in amino acids: CASSLGQGPYNEQFF. The CDR3 coding sequence is TGCGCCAGCAGCTTGGGACAAGGGCCATACAATGAGCAGTTCTTC.